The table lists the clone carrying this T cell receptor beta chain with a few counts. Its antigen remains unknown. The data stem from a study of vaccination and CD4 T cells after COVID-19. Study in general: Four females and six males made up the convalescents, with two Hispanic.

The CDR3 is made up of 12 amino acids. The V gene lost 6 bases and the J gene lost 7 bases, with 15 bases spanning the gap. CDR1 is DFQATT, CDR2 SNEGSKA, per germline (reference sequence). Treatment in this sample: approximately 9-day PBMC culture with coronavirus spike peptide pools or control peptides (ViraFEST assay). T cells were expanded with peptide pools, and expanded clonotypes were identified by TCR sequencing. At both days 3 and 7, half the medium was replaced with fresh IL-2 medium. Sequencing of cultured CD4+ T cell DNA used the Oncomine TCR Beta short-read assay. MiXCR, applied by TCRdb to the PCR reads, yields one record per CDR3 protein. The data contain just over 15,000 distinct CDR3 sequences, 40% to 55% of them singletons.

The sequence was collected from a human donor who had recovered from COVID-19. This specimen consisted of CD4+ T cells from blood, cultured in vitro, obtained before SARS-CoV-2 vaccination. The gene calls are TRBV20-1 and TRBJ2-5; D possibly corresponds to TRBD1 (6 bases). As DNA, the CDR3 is TGCAGTGCCACCCAGGGGCTATTGACCCAGTACTTC. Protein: CSATQGLLTQYF.